This paragraph reports one T cell receptor beta chain. Its target is unknown. The germline V gene encodes CDR1 MNHEY and CDR2 SVGAGI. CDR3 length equals 13 residues. Trimming took 7 bases from V and 4 from J; bases not matched to a gene: 6. The data were produced by immunoSEQ multiplex PCR, yet TCRdb's version contains in-frame clones alone and is incomplete. The sample comprises about 180,000 clones, roughly 89% of which are singletons, and more than 1.3% rests with the top ten. The sample is drawn from a study of cytomegalovirus exposure and HLA in healthy donors. General study points: TCR beta chains numbering about 160 were designated cytomegalovirus-associated.

The chain recombines TRBV6-5 with TRBJ1-2; the match to TRBD1 covers 7 bases. The receptor was derived from a woman younger than 45 in good health and CMV-seronegative. Sequencing was carried out using PBMCs. DNA of the CDR3: TGTGCCAGCACCGACGGACAGGCCTATGGCTACACCTTC. Its protein is CASTDGQAYGYTF.